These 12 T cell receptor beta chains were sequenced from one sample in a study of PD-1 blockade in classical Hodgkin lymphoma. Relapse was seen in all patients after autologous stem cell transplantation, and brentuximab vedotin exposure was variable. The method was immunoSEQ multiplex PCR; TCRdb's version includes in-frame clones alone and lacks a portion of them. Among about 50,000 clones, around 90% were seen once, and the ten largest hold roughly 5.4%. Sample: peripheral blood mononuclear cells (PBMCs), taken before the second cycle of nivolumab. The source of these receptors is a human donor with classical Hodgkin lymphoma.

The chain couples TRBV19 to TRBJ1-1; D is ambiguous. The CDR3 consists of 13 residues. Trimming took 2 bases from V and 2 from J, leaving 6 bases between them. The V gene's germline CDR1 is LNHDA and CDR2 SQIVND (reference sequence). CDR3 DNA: TGTGCCAGTAGTATACATAAAAACACTGAAGCTTTCTTT. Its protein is CASSIHKNTEAFF. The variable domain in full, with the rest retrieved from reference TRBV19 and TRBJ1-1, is DGGITQSPKYLFRKEGQNVTLSCEQNLNHDAMYWYRQDPGQGLRLIYYSQIVNDFQKGDIAEGYSVSREKKESFPLTVTSAQKNPTAFYLCASSIHKNTEAFFGQGTRLTVV.

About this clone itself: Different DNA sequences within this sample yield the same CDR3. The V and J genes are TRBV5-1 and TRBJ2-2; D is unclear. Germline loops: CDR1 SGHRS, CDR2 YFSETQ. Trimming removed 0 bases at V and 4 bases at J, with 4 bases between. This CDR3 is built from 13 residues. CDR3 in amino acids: CASSLEGTGELFF. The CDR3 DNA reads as TGCGCCAGCAGCTTGGAGGGCACCGGGGAGCTGTTTTTT.

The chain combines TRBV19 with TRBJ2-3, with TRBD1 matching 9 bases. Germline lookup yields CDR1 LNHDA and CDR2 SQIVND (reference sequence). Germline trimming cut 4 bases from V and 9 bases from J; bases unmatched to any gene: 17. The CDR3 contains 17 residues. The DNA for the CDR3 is TGTGCCAGTAGTACCAAGGGACAGGGCTTTTCACGGGCCACGCAGTATTTT. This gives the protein CASSTKGQGFSRATQYF.

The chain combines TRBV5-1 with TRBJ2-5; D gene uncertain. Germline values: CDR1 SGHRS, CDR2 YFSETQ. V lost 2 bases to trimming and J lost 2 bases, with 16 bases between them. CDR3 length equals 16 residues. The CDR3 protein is CASSFVGLGPQETQYF. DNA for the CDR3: TGCGCCAGCAGCTTTGTCGGTCTTGGACCGCAAGAGACCCAGTACTTC.

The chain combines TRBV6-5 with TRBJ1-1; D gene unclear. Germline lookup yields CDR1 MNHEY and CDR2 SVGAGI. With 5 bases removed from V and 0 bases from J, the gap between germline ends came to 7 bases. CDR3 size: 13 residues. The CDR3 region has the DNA TGTGCCAGCAGTGGTTGGATGAACACTGAAGCTTTCTTT. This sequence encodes CASSGWMNTEAFF.

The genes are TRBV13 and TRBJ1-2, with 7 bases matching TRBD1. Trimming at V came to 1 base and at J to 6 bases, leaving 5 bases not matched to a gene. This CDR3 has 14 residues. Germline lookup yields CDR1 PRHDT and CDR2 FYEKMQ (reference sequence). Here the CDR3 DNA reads TGTGCCAGCAGCTTAGAGGGGGCGGGGCATGGCTACACCTTC. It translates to CASSLEGAGHGYTF.

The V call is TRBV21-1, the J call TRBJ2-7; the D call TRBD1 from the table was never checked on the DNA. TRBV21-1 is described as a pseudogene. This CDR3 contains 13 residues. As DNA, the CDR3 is TGTGCCAGCAGAGTACAGTGCTCCTACGAGCAGTACTTC. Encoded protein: CASRVQCSYEQYF.

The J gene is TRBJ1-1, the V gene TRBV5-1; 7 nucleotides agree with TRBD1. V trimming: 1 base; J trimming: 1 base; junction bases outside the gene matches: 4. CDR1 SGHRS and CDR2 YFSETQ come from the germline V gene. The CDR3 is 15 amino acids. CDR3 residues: CASSLYGTENTEAFF. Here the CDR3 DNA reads TGCGCCAGCAGCTTGTATGGGACAGAGAACACTGAAGCTTTCTTT.

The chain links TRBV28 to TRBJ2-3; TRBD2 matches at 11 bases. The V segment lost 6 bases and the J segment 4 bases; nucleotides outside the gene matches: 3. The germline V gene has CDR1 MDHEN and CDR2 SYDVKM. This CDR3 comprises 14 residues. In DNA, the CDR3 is TGTGCCAGCAGATTAGCGGGGGGGGCAGATACGCAGTATTTT. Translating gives CASRLAGGADTQYF.

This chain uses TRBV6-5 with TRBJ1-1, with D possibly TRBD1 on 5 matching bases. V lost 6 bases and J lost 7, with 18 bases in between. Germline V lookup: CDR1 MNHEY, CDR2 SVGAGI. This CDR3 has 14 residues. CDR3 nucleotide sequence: TGTGCCAGCAGGCCCCAGGACAAGCCTTTTGAAGCTTTCTTT. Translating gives CASRPQDKPFEAFF.

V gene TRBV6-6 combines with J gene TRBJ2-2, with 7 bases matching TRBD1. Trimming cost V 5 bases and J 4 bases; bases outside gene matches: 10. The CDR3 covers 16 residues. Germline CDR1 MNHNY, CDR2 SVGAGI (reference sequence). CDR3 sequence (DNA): TGTGCCAGCAGTCCCCATCGGACAGGATCCACCGGGGAGCTGTTTTTT. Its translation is CASSPHRTGSTGELFF.

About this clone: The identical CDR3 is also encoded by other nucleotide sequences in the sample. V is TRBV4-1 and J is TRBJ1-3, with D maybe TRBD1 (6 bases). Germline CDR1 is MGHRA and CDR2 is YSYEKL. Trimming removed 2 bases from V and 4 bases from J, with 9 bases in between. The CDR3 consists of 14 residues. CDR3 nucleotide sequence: TGCGCCAGCAGCCAACCCGGACAGGGAAACACCATATATTTT. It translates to CASSQPGQGNTIYF.